This T cell receptor (beta chain) is from a study of cytotoxic CD8 clonotypes in ibrutinib-treated CLL. Repertoires were generated with immunoSEQ multiplex PCR, while TCRdb's copy carries only in-frame clones and drops some. The top ten clones hold over 10% of a sample with some 200,000 clones, about 72% of them seen once. Unmatched junction bases numbered 9, after V lost 3 bases and J lost 0 bases. Per the germline V gene, CDR1 is SGDLS and CDR2 is YYNGEE. The CDR3 contains 17 residues. V usage is TRBV9 and J usage is TRBJ1-1; the match to TRBD1 covers 9 bases. This receptor was identified in a human donor with chronic lymphocytic leukemia. This specimen consisted of PBMCs, obtained after 24 months of ibrutinib treatment. This chain's CDR3 is CASSGRDRVEMNTEAFF. CDR3 nucleotides: TGTGCCAGCAGCGGCCGGGACAGGGTAGAGATGAACACTGAAGCTTTCTTT.